A selection of T cell receptor beta chains follows, all from one sample in a study of cytomegalovirus exposure and HLA in healthy donors. Data came from immunoSEQ multiplex PCR; TCRdb stores just in-frame clones and leaves some out. Listed are tens of thousands of clones; 3.5% to 4% falls within the top ten. Sample: PBMCs. The receptors originated from a male donor in good health and CMV-seronegative. CDR3s include the opening cysteine and the closing phenylalanine or tryptophan. A D gene is named only where the DNA matches it firmly.

V: TRBV2
D: NA
J: TRBJ1-2
CDR3: CATRQVPTGGYTF
DNA: TGTGCCACCCGACAGGTCCCAACGGGGGGCTACACCTTC

V: TRBV5-5
D: NA
J: TRBJ2-7
CDR3: CASSSHETSSYEQYF
DNA: TGTGCCAGCAGCTCCCACGAGACATCCAGCTACGAGCAGTACTTC

V: TRBV5-4
D: TRBD1
J: TRBJ1-6
CDR3: CASSFPGQGGSPLHF
DNA: TGTGCCAGCAGCTTCCCGGGACAGGGTGGGTCACCCCTCCACTTT

V: TRBV28
D: TRBD1
J: TRBJ2-7
CDR3: CASHATGGHEQYF
DNA: TGTGCCAGCCATGCGACAGGGGGCCACGAGCAGTACTTC

V: TRBV6-5
D: NA
J: TRBJ2-7
CDR3: CASSYSGGDAYEQYF
DNA: TGTGCCAGCAGTTACTCAGGCGGGGACGCCTACGAGCAGTACTTC

V: TRBV7-2
D: TRBD1
J: TRBJ1-6
CDR3: CASSLLPPGGASPLHF
DNA: TGTGCCAGCAGCTTACTTCCGCCAGGGGGAGCTTCACCCCTCCACTTT

V: TRBV5-1
D: TRBD2
J: TRBJ2-1
CDR3: CASSLGLANEQFF
DNA: TGCGCCAGCAGCTTGGGACTAGCTAATGAGCAGTTCTTC

V: TRBV6-6
D: TRBD1
J: TRBJ1-5
CDR3: CASSSTDRANQPQHF
DNA: TGTGCCAGCAGTTCGACCGACAGGGCTAATCAGCCCCAGCATTTT

V: TRBV4-1
D: TRBD1
J: TRBJ1-2
CDR3: CASSLATGDYGYTF
DNA: TGTGCCAGCAGCCTAGCTACAGGGGACTATGGCTACACCTTC

V: TRBV19
D: TRBD1
J: TRBJ2-1
CDR3: CASTPGTADNEQFF
DNA: TGTGCCAGTACGCCAGGGACAGCCGACAATGAGCAGTTCTTC

V: TRBV18
D: TRBD1
J: TRBJ1-5
CDR3: CASHGQGLHQPQHF
DNA: TGTGCCAGCCACGGACAGGGGCTCCATCAGCCCCAGCATTTT

V: TRBV5-6
D: NA
J: TRBJ2-2
CDR3: CASSFRRGNTGELFF
DNA: TGTGCCAGCAGCTTTAGGCGGGGGAACACCGGGGAGCTGTTTTTT

V: TRBV7-2
D: NA
J: TRBJ2-2
CDR3: CASSLALDTGELFF
DNA: TGTGCCAGCAGCTTAGCGCTAGACACCGGGGAGCTGTTTTTT

V: TRBV28
D: TRBD1
J: TRBJ2-7
CDR3: CASTLTGGVDEQYF
DNA: TGTGCCAGCACCTTGACAGGGGGTGTGGACGAGCAGTACTTC

V: TRBV4-3
D: TRBD1
J: TRBJ2-5
CDR3: CASSLGTGAQETQYF
DNA: TGCGCCAGCAGCCTGGGGACAGGGGCCCAAGAGACCCAGTACTTC

V: TRBV5-6
D: TRBD1
J: TRBJ1-2
CDR3: CASSWIQGSRSSNYGYTF
DNA: TGTGCCAGCAGCTGGATACAGGGGTCCCGTTCTAGTAACTATGGCTACACCTTC

V: TRBV12-5
D: TRBD1
J: TRBJ1-6
CDR3: CASGLKSGTGGSYNSPLHF
DNA: TGCGCTAGTGGTTTGAAATCGGGGACAGGGGGCTCCTATAATTCACCCCTCCACTTT

V: TRBV5-6
D: NA
J: TRBJ1-3
CDR3: CASSPGTRPFSGNTIYF
DNA: TGTGCCAGCAGCCCCGGGACAAGACCATTCTCTGGAAACACCATATATTTT

V: TRBV27
D: TRBD1
J: TRBJ2-7
CDR3: CASSPTSGGDTEQYF
DNA: TGTGCCAGCAGTCCAACCTCAGGGGGCGATACCGAGCAGTACTTC

V: TRBV29-1
D: NA
J: TRBJ1-2
CDR3: CSVGGGARYGYTF
DNA: TGCAGCGTTGGGGGCGGGGCACGCTATGGCTACACCTTC

V: TRBV28
D: TRBD2
J: TRBJ2-1
CDR3: CATVAGGGNEQFF
DNA: TGTGCCACCGTTGCGGGAGGAGGCAATGAGCAGTTCTTC

V: TRBV30
D: TRBD2
J: TRBJ2-2
CDR3: CAWSVRAGGSPTGELFF
DNA: TGTGCCTGGAGTGTACGAGCGGGGGGCTCCCCCACCGGGGAGCTGTTTTTT

V: TRBV10-3
D: TRBD1
J: TRBJ1-5
CDR3: CAISGDRIQPQHF
DNA: TGTGCCATCAGTGGGGACAGGATTCAGCCCCAGCATTTT

V: TRBV6-1
D: TRBD1
J: TRBJ1-5
CDR3: CASSEDRGSNQPQHF
DNA: TGTGCCAGCAGCGAAGACAGGGGGAGCAATCAGCCCCAGCATTTT

V: TRBV5-1
D: NA
J: TRBJ2-5
CDR3: CASSLVSYQETQYF
DNA: TGCGCCAGCAGCTTGGTGTCTTACCAAGAGACCCAGTACTTC

V: TRBV10-3
D: NA
J: TRBJ2-7
CDR3: CAIGDTLFYEQYF
DNA: TGTGCCATCGGGGACACCCTTTTCTACGAGCAGTACTTC

V: TRBV6-5
D: NA
J: TRBJ1-6
CDR3: CASRPTGFNSPLHF
DNA: TGTGCCAGCAGACCCACAGGGTTTAATTCACCCCTCCACTTT

V: TRBV7-7
D: TRBD2
J: TRBJ2-1
CDR3: CASSPRISGVSYNEQFF
DNA: TGTGCTAGCAGCCCCCGCATCAGCGGGGTTTCCTACAATGAGCAGTTCTTC

V: TRBV2
D: TRBD1
J: TRBJ2-1
CDR3: CASSYRGSSDNEQFF
DNA: TGTGCCAGCAGTTACAGGGGGAGCTCCGACAATGAGCAGTTCTTC

V: TRBV6-1
D: TRBD1
J: TRBJ1-4
CDR3: CASTPGQVEKLFF
DNA: TGTGCCAGCACCCCCGGACAGGTTGAAAAACTGTTTTTT

V: TRBV28
D: TRBD1
J: TRBJ1-2
CDR3: CASSIYPQGGVNYGYTF
DNA: TGTGCCAGCAGTATATACCCCCAGGGGGGCGTTAACTATGGCTACACCTTC

V: TRBV5-6
D: TRBD2
J: TRBJ2-2
CDR3: CASSTTPTSGGPGELFF
DNA: TGTGCCAGCAGCACTACCCCGACTAGCGGGGGCCCCGGGGAGCTGTTTTTT

V: TRBV5-1
D: NA
J: TRBJ2-7
CDR3: CASSLEPQGRYEQYF
DNA: TGCGCCAGCAGCTTGGAACCCCAGGGCCGCTACGAGCAGTACTTC

V: TRBV27
D: TRBD2
J: TRBJ2-3
CDR3: CASSFTSGLGDTQYF
DNA: TGTGCCAGCAGTTTCACTAGCGGGTTGGGAGATACGCAGTATTTT

V: TRBV6-5
D: NA
J: TRBJ2-5
CDR3: CASSYSGTPRRTQYF
DNA: TGTGCCAGCAGTTATTCCGGGACACCTAGACGGACCCAGTACTTC

V: TRBV4-2
D: NA
J: TRBJ1-4
CDR3: CASSQGTLEGEKLFF
DNA: TGTGCCAGCAGCCAAGGGACCTTGGAGGGTGAAAAACTGTTTTTT

V: TRBV9
D: NA
J: TRBJ2-5
CDR3: CASSVGLGEETQYF
DNA: TGTGCCAGCAGCGTCGGACTCGGAGAAGAGACCCAGTACTTC

V: TRBV7-2
D: NA
J: TRBJ2-1
CDR3: CASSQPAEEQFF
DNA: TGTGCCAGCAGCCAACCTGCGGAAGAGCAGTTCTTC

V: TRBV29-1
D: TRBD2
J: TRBJ2-1
CDR3: CSVEGGDEQFF
DNA: TGCAGCGTTGAGGGAGGGGACGAGCAGTTCTTC

V: TRBV9
D: NA
J: TRBJ2-7
CDR3: CASSANGYEQYF
DNA: TGTGCCAGCAGCGCGAACGGCTACGAGCAGTACTTC

V: TRBV7-2
D: TRBD1
J: TRBJ2-5
CDR3: CASSIQGAWQETQYF
DNA: TGTGCCAGCAGCATCCAGGGGGCTTGGCAAGAGACCCAGTACTTC

V: TRBV11-2
D: NA
J: TRBJ1-5
CDR3: CASSLGAARGNQPQHF
DNA: TGTGCCAGCAGCTTAGGGGCGGCCCGGGGTAATCAGCCCCAGCATTTT

V: TRBV5-5
D: NA
J: TRBJ2-3
CDR3: CASSLVRGRRDKQYF
DNA: TGTGCCAGCAGCTTGGTTAGGGGCCGTAGAGATAAGCAGTATTTT

V: TRBV11-2
D: TRBD2
J: TRBJ2-3
CDR3: CASSPGLAGISTDTQYF
DNA: TGTGCCAGCAGCCCCGGACTAGCGGGAATTAGCACAGATACGCAGTATTTT

V: TRBV28
D: NA
J: TRBJ2-6
CDR3: CASSPPSSGANVLTF
DNA: TGTGCCAGCAGTCCTCCGTCCTCTGGGGCCAACGTCCTGACTTTC

V: TRBV7-9
D: NA
J: TRBJ2-7
CDR3: CASSLDSFTYEQYF
DNA: TGTGCCAGCAGCCTGGACAGTTTCACCTACGAGCAGTACTTC

V: TRBV7-2
D: NA
J: TRBJ1-2
CDR3: CASSLGFGGSGYTF
DNA: TGTGCCAGCAGCTTAGGTTTCGGGGGGTCCGGCTACACCTTC

V: TRBV30
D: NA
J: TRBJ2-2
CDR3: CAWTVHGELFF
DNA: TGTGCCTGGACAGTTCATGGGGAGCTGTTTTTT

V: TRBV5-4
D: TRBD2
J: TRBJ2-1
CDR3: CASSSGLAGGPNEQFF
DNA: TGTGCCAGCAGCTCGGGACTAGCGGGAGGGCCGAATGAGCAGTTCTTC

V: TRBV4-1
D: NA
J: TRBJ2-1
CDR3: CASSQDMMRDLPNNEQFF
DNA: TGCGCCAGCAGCCAAGACATGATGAGGGACTTACCAAACAATGAGCAGTTCTTC